This T cell receptor beta chain was found in a study of cytomegalovirus exposure and HLA in healthy donors (dated by TCRdb to 2016 to 2017). Regarding the research as a whole: According to an earlier analysis of a few hundred of the donors, about 180 million T cells yielded roughly 100 million unique TCR beta sequences and about 300 Gb of sequence data. An early release covering 550 to 650 HLA-typed donors comprised approximately 290 gigabases of sequencing data and around 80 million unique TCR sequences. The genetic ancestry cluster associated with self-reported Caucasian donors included around four fifths of the approximately 410 genotyped donors. The study aimed to test whether signatures of past pathogen exposure could be identified by cataloging public T cell receptors. The study profiled the T cell repertoires of 666 subjects by immunosequencing and related them to cytomegalovirus serostatus. In addition to the first cohort of 666 subjects, a separate validation cohort of 130 or so different subjects was used. The study combined high-throughput TCR immunosequencing, statistical association of individual TCRs with disease status, and machine learning to predict cytomegalovirus infection status. To study patterns of TCR occurrence, a later analysis re-analyzed previously published TCR beta repertoires from several hundred donors and added high-resolution HLA genotyping. In the later analysis, no new phenotypic data were used to find candidate immune exposures; instead, reliance was placed on TCR beta sequences and their occurrence across donors. In an earlier analysis of roughly 580 of the donors, high-throughput TCR beta sequencing was used to judge whether each TCR beta V gene segment behaved as functional or pseudogenic. Donor age, sex, ethnicity and CMV serostatus were compiled together with the repertoire data. Genome-wide SNP genotypes for about 55% of the roughly 670 donors were used in a later genetic analysis, which treated that subset as a discovery cohort. Every discovery cohort repertoire had been produced on one sequencing platform. Class I and class II HLA loci were covered by the typing at four-digit resolution. The number of typed donors differed by locus: roughly 629-640 for A, B, C, DRB1 and DQB1; 522 for DQA1; 606 for DPA1; and around 490 for DPB1. About five DR-DQ haplotypes were treated as single units for association and clustering because of strong linkage in the cohort. Among about 400 genotyped donors of the cohort, an average of roughly 230,000 unique TCR beta nucleotide sequences was sequenced per donor, of which roughly 17% were non-productive. Overall study results and their limits: A further reported finding was that TCR beta sequences accurately predicted the HLA-A and HLA-B alleles for most subjects in the first cohort. This cohort had only TCR beta chains sequenced, and the lack of alpha or paired-chain data limited which features could be detected. A group of highly shared sequence variants was considered likely to be a technical artifact of the sequencing pipeline. In vitro tests confirmed that a few of the cytomegalovirus-associated TCR beta chains recognize cytomegalovirus antigens. In a later analysis, HLA-associated TCR beta chains showed more clonal expansion and lower generation probabilities than non-associated chains that were equally common. An association between a missense DCLRE1C variant and V-gene and J-gene trimming of TCR beta chains was found in a later genetic analysis and replicated in an independent cohort. A later analysis associated some 17,000 TCR beta sequences with specific HLA alleles at a false discovery rate of 0.05. A later analysis found that most CMV-associated TCR beta chains appeared HLA-restricted, with HLA associations seemingly driven largely by CMV exposure. When HLA alleles, especially DR and DQ, strongly co-occurred, attributing TCR associations to individual alleles was difficult. It was suggested by the authors that the approach could potentially be generalized to other disease states and immunological phenotypes. The study gave a list of some 150 TCR beta chains associated with cytomegalovirus. The presence/absence analyses assumed that sequencing depth was roughly uniform across donors, and that assumption may not be true. A later analysis reported that several top co-occurrence clusters appeared linked to parvovirus B19, influenza, CMV and Epstein-Barr virus. In a later genetic analysis, fewer N-insertions in productive TCRs were reported among donors in an Asian-associated ancestry cluster than the 666-donor mean. According to a later analysis, TCR association rates differed among HLA loci, with DRB1 alleles showing the most associated TCRs and HLA-C alleles showing the fewest. The only immune exposure information available for the cohort was CMV serostatus. Broadly in line with IMGT annotations, most TCR beta V segments showed up in productive rearrangements about 87% or about 30% of the time in an earlier analysis of 450 to 600 of the donors. HLA typing was unavailable for some donors at each locus, so association tests used only the typed subset. Some IMGT-functional V segments, including TRBV6-2 and TRBV6-3, could not be told apart with the 87-base-pair reads, so those segments were excluded. Correlated functional status among segregating V segments might be attributable to linkage disequilibrium, but an unknown experimental factor could not be ruled out. Because counts were too low, more than 15 rarely observed V segments, including chromosome 9 orphons, were excluded from the earlier analysis of a few hundred of the donors. The classifier was reported to diagnose cytomegalovirus status with high specificity and sensitivity in both the original cohort and the validation cohort. Across donors, most TCR sequences were observed very rarely, whereas some public TCRs were present in many individuals.

CDR1 and CDR2 are read off the germline V gene as SGHRS and YFSETQ. Including the terminal cysteine and phenylalanine, the CDR3 comprises 15 residues. CDR3 DNA is the only sequence kept; it has 45 bases, read in frame from the first base. V lost 1 base and J lost 2 bases, and the count of bases not matched to a germline gene is 5. Comment on this clone: What antigen it recognizes has not been identified. The sample holds no much larger clone one base away, and base qualities are not on file.

The library was generated by the immunoSEQ multiplex PCR assay. A mixture of 60 forward primers for TCR Vbeta segments and 13 reverse primers for TCR Jbeta segments was used in the multiplex PCR. The CDR3 region of rearranged TCR beta genes was amplified from genomic DNA by a multiplex PCR assay. The Illumina HiSeq System was used to sequence the amplified TCR beta libraries as 87-base-pair reads. On the study's bioinformatics: A later analysis tallied approximately 87 million unique TCR beta chains across the 666 repertoires, and roughly 11 million of those chains were shared by two or more donors. To remove PCR and sequencing errors, raw reads were error-corrected and collapsed into unique sequences using a nearest-neighbor algorithm that merged closely related sequences. Alignment of CDR3 sequences to IMGT reference sequences was used to assign V, D and J gene segments. For a sequence to be retained, a match of at least six nucleotides to both a V gene segment and a J gene segment was required. Rearrangements were called productive when the CDR3 lacked stop codons and stayed in frame with V and J; all others were non-productive. Following IMGT convention, CDR3 was defined as the stretch from the second conserved V-encoded cysteine to the conserved J-encoded phenylalanine. The earlier analysis of about 590 of the donors excluded sequences that lacked an unambiguous match to a single V gene segment. An earlier analysis of 587 of the donors called V segments functional above 56.7% productive rearrangements and segregating when the between-donor standard deviation exceeded 5%. A statistical classification framework was built for diagnosing cytomegalovirus status from the catalog of TCR beta chain sequences. A later analysis assigned V and J genes by comparing TCR nucleotide sequences with IMGT/GENE-DB human TR gene sequences. In a later analysis, CDR3 sequences and most-parsimonious VDJ recombination scenarios were assigned using the TCRdist pipeline. In a later analysis, every TCR beta chain was defined by the combination of its CDR3 amino acid sequence and its V-gene family, and reads without a unique V-gene family were dropped. To address suspected cross-contamination and a sequencing artifact, a later analysis removed 450 to 700 highly shared, low-generation-probability nucleotide sequences. A later analysis calculated a clonal expansion index for each public chain from normalized within-repertoire ranks of inferred template counts. In a later analysis, generation probabilities were computed using a VDJ recombination model fitted to out-of-frame rearrangements, and the results were checked against IGoR. A later analysis scored TCR-TCR, TCR-HLA and TCR-CMV co-occurrence with hypergeometric tests, applying a repertoire-size bias correction to TCR pairs. In a later analysis, false discovery rates were estimated by permuting HLA or CMV assignments 20 times. In a later analysis, co-occurring TCRs were grouped using DBSCAN, and TCRdist sequence similarity was added for clustering within HLA-allele-positive subsets. For co-occurrence clustering, repertoires with fewer than 30,000 or more than 120,000 public chains were excluded, along with roughly five repertoires with anomalous nucleotide sharing. TCRdb holds this immuneACCESS table with in-frame rearrangements only. Some clones are missing; in checked studies, unresolved V genes explain under half, and the rest has no known cause. V and J calls and clone size come straight from that table; D and trimming were deduced from the DNA. In this sample the table shows about 200,000 clones, about nine tenths of which occur a single time. Around 1% of the sample lies in the top ten.

The cohort was made up of about 670 healthy bone marrow donors. All cohort members were sampled while nominally healthy, although unrecorded immune exposures were likely present. The donor was CMV seronegative and belonged to the group of 350 or so seronegative cohort members. A peripheral blood sample was provided by each donor, and peripheral blood mononuclear cells were used for TCR beta sequencing. The Qiagen DNeasy Blood Extraction Kit was used to extract genomic DNA from the blood cell samples. Sequencing was carried out using PBMCs. The TCR sequence derives from a boy aged 2 to 10 in good health and CMV-seronegative. Rearrangement joined TRBV5-1 to TRBJ1-1; TRBD1 lines up with 7 middle nucleotides. The CDR3 region has the sequence CASSLKYRGNTEAFF. The base sequence is TGCGCCAGCAGCTTGAAGTACAGGGGAAACACTGAAGCTTTCTTT.